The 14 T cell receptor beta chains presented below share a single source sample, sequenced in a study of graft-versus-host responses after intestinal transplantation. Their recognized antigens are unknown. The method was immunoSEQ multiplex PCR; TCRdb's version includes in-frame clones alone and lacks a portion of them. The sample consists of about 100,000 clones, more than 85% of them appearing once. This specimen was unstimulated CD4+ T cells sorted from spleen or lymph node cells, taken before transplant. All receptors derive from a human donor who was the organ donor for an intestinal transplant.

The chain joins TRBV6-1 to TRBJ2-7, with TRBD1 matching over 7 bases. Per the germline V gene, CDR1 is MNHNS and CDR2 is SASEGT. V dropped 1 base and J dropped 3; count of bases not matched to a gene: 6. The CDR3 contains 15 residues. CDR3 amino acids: CASSEGGQHIYEQYF. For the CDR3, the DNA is TGTGCCAGCAGTGAAGGGGGACAGCACATCTACGAGCAGTACTTC.

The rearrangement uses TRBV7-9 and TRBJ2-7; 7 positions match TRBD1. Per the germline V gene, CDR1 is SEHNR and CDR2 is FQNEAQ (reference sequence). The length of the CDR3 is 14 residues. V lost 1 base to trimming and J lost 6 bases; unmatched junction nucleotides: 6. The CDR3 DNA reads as TGTGCCAGCAGCTTAGAGGGACAGAAAGTCGAGCAGTACTTC. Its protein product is CASSLEGQKVEQYF. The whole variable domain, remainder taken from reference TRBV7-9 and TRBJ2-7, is DTGVSQNPRHKITKRGQNVTFRCDPISEHNRLYWYRQTLGQGPEFLTYFQNEAQLEKSRLLSDRFSAERPKGSFSTLEIQRTEQGDSAMYLCASSLEGQKVEQYFGPGTRLTVT.

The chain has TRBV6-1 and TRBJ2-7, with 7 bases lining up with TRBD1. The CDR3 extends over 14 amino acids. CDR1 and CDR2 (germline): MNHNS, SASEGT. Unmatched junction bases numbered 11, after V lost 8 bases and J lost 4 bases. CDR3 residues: CASSPPGQPYEQYF. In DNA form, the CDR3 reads TGTGCCAGCTCCCCCCCGGGACAGCCATACGAGCAGTACTTC.

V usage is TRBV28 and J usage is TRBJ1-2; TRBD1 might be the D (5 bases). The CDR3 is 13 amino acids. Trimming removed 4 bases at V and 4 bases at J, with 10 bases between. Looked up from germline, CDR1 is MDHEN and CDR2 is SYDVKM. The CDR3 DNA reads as TGTGCCAGCAGTTGGGGGTCCGGCTATGGCTACACCTTC. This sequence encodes CASSWGSGYGYTF.

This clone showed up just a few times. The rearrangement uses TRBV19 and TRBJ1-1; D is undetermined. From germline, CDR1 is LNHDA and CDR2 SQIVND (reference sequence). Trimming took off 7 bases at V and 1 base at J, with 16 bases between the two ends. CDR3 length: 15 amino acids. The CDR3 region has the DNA TGTGCCAGTATCCCCCAAATGGCCTGGAACACTGAAGCTTTCTTT. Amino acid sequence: CASIPQMAWNTEAFF.

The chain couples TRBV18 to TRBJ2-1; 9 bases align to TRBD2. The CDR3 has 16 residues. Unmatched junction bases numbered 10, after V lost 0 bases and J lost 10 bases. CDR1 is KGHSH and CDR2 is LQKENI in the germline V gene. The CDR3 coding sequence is TGTGCCAGCTCACCACCCGGACTAGCGTCCCTAGGGGAGCAGTTCTTC. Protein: CASSPPGLASLGEQFF. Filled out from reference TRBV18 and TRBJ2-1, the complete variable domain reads NAGVMQNPRHLVRRRGQEARLRCSPMKGHSHVYWYRQLPEEGLKFMVYLQKENIIDESGMPKERFSAEFPKEGPSILRIQQVVRGDSAAYFCASSPPGLASLGEQFFGPGTRLTVL.

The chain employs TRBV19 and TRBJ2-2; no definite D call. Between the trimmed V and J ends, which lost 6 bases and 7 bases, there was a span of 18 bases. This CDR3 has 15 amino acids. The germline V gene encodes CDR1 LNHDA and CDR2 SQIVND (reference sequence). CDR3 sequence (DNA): TGTGCCAGTAGCACCCGACAAATTTATGTCGGGGAGCTGTTTTTT. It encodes CASSTRQIYVGELFF. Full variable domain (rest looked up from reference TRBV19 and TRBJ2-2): DGGITQSPKYLFRKEGQNVTLSCEQNLNHDAMYWYRQDPGQGLRLIYYSQIVNDFQKGDIAEGYSVSREKKESFPLTVTSAQKNPTAFYLCASSTRQIYVGELFFGEGSRLTVL.

The CDR3 region has the DNA TGTGCCAGCTGGGGGGGGACCGCGAACACCGGGGAGCTGTTTTTT. It specifies CASWGGTANTGELFF. The V gene is TRBV27, the J gene TRBJ2-2; 7 nucleotides agree with TRBD2. Looked up from germline, CDR1 is MNHEY and CDR2 is SMNVEV (reference sequence). With 8 bases clipped from V and 0 bases from J, the junction kept 6 bases outside the gene matches. CDR3 length equals 15 residues.

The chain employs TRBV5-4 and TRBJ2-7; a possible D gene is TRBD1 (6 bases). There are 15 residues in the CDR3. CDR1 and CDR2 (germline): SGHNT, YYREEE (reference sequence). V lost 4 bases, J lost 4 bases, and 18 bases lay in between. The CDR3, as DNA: TGTGCCAGCAGCCATCAAGACAGGAACTGGTACGAGCAGTACTTC. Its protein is CASSHQDRNWYEQYF.

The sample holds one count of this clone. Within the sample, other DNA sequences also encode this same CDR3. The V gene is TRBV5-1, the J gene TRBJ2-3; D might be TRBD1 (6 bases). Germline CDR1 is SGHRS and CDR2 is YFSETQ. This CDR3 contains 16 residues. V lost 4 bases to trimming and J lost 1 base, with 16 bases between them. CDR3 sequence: CASSRTADRRTDTQYF. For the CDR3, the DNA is TGCGCCAGCAGCCGAACCGCTGACAGGCGCACAGATACGCAGTATTTT.

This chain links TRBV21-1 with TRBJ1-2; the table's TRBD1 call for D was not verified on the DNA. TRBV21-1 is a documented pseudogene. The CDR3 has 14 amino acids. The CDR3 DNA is TGTGCCAGCAGCCGACAGGGGAGTACCTATGGCTACACCTTC. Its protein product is CASSRQGSTYGYTF.

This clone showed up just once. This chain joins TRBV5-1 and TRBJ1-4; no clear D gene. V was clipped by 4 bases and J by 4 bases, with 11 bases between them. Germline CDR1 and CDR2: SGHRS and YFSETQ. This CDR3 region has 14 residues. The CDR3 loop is CASSRTHSNEKLFF. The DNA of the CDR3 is TGCGCCAGCAGCCGGACTCATAGTAATGAAAAACTGTTTTTT.

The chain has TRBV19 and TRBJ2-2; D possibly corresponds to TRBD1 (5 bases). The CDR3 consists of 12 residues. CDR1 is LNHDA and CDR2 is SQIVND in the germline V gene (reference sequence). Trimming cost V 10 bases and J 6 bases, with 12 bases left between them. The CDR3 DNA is TGTGCCACCCGACAGTCGGCCGGGGAGCTGTTTTTT. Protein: CATRQSAGELFF.

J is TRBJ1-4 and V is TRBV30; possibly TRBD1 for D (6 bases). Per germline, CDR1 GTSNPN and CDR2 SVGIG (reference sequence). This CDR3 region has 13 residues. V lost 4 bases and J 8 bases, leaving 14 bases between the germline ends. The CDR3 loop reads CAWNGQGREKLFF. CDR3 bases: TGTGCCTGGAATGGGCAGGGGCGGGAAAAACTGTTTTTT.